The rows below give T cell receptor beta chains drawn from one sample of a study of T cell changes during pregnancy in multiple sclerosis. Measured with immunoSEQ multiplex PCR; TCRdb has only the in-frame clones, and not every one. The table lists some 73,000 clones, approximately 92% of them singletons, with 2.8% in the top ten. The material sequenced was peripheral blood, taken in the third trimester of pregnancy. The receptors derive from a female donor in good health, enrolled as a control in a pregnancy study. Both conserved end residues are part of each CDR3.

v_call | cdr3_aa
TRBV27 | CASSLSIPGGNNSPLHF
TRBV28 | CASYTNYGYTF
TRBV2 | CASSEGVAALSNEQFF
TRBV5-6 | CASSLGGTGGADTQYF
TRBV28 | CASSFRRQGSTEQYF
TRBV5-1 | CASSLVASGGVYEQFF
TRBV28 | CASRGQHSNQPQHF
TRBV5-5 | CASSLGTGFTNYGYTF
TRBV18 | CASSTEELRTEAFF
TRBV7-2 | CASSFAGGAYEQYF
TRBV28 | CASIPQGSYEQYF
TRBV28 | CASTLGLAIYTQYF
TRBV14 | CASSPRLAGTYEQYF
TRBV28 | CASSDHRGDTEAFF
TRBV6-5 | CASRASTEAFF
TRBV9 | CASSVGGRETAYEQYF
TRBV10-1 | CASSGRPRGLPGTGIYEQYF